This TCR beta chain derives from a study of vaccination and CD4 T cells after COVID-19 (dated by TCRdb to between 2021 and 2024). Context from the whole study: In the convalescent cohort there were six males and four females, among whom were two Hispanic individuals, seven Caucasians, two Asians and one multiracial person. Each participant got two doses of either the Pfizer-BioNTech BNT162b2 vaccine (n=8) or the Moderna mRNA-1273 vaccine (n=2). Post-COVID blood samples from convalescent patients were collected a median of roughly 100 days after diagnosis, with a range of roughly 30 to 161 days. The time from the second vaccine dose to post-vaccine blood sampling had a median of roughly 70 days and ranged from about 14 to 250 days. The cultures were stimulated with overlapping spike peptide pools from SARS-CoV-2 and from the common cold coronaviruses HCoV-NL63, HCoV-OC43 and HCoV-229E. In control cultures, a CEFX viral epitope pool was used as positive control, an HIV-1 Nef peptide pool was used as negative control, or no peptide was added. In roughly 10 COVID-19 convalescent patients and a handful of infection-naive healthy vaccine recipients, the spike-specific CD4+ TCR repertoire before mRNA vaccination was compared with the repertoire after mRNA vaccination. In an earlier paper using these donors, memory CD4+ T cell crossreactivity between SARS-CoV-2 and common cold coronavirus spike proteins was assessed at the TCR clonotype level.

The CDR3, cysteine through phenylalanine, is 15 amino acids long. The CDR3 DNA has 45 bases and is translated from base 1. As encoded in the germline V gene (reference sequence), CDR1 is DFQATT while CDR2 is SNEGSKA. V ends up 6 bases short and J 4 bases short, with an unmatched junction base count of 12. What the study reported, not specific to this receptor: In convalescent patients, a median about 86% of post-vaccine SARS-CoV-2-reactive clones were detected only after vaccination, suggesting vaccine-specific priming. The study included relatively few convalescent patients and did not analyze early timepoints after natural infection. The median number of SARS-CoV-2-reactive clonotypes rose from fewer than 25 after infection to some 37 after vaccination, but the change was not significant. Of the vaccine-specific clones found in convalescent patients, nearly all (304 of 307) were mono-reactive for SARS-CoV-2 spike instead of being cross-reactive with common cold coronaviruses.

On this clonotype: What antigen it recognizes has not been identified. No much larger clone exists at a distance of one base, and base qualities are not known.

In light of the paper, this sample's treatment or condition label describes: 10-day PBMC culture with coronavirus spike peptide pools or control peptides (ViraFEST assay). CD4+ T cells from unexposed donors were collected before the COVID-19 pandemic (2011-2018). To expand antigen-specific T cells with peptide pools and then pick out the expanded clonotypes through TCR sequencing, the study relied on the ViraFEST assay. More than 1.5 million PBMCs per well were cultured in IMDM with roughly 5.5% human AB serum and 7.5 to 10 IU/ml IL-2, plus 10 ug/ml peptide pools. Half of the culture medium was replaced with fresh IL-2-containing medium on days 3 and 7. After around 11 days of culture, CD4+ T cells were isolated by negative selection using the EasySep CD4+ T cell isolation kit. As far as cell numbers permitted, CD4+ T cells from unexposed donors were tested for reactivity against SARS-CoV-2 S and N as well as four spike pools from common cold coronaviruses. Ficoll-Paque Plus gradient centrifugation was used to isolate PBMCs from whole blood, and the isolated PBMCs were then either used fresh or cryopreserved at -140C. Each culture condition was generally run in triplicate wells. Leukapheresis product for the unexposed donors was purchased commercially.

The receptor library was made with PCR. DNA from cultured CD4+ T cells underwent TCR sequencing with the Oncomine TCR Beta short-read assay at the Johns Hopkins FTIC core. The QIAamp micro DNA kit was used to extract genomic DNA from the cultured CD4+ T cells. Oncomine TCR Beta libraries made from cultured CD4+ T cells were pooled using unique dual indexes and sequenced on an Illumina iSeq 100. The source study handled its data this way. Non-productive sequences were removed, and CDR3s not starting with C, not ending with F or W, or shorter than 7 amino acids were discarded. The MANAFEST web application identified antigen-specific clonotypes by comparing peptide-stimulated wells against reference wells and other culture wells. An FDR below 0.05, an odds ratio above 5, and a productive frequency above 0.1% in at least two of three replicate wells were required for clones to be considered positive. Clonotypes that were significantly expanded in both SARS-CoV-2 spike wells and at least one common cold coronavirus spike condition were defined as cross-reactive. CDR3 homology was assessed with Levenshtein distances (stringdist) and unrooted phylogenetic trees (ape) in R version 3.6.1. Using fastp trimming at Q25 and MiXCR clonotype assembly, TCRdb reanalyzed the public sequencing data and kept in-frame beta chains. Rows with one shared CDR3 protein collapse into an entry with the most common genes and DNA. These V and J calls are TCRdb output, not the study's own analysis. The sample table contains about 6,600 distinct CDR3 sequences; only one count was recorded for around 48% of them. Over 20% of the sample goes to the ten largest clones.

The chain uses TRBV20-1 and TRBJ1-2, with 9 bases in between that match TRBD1. The sample comprised CD4+ T cells from blood, cultured in vitro. The receptor was derived from a human donor in good health. The DNA sequence is given as TGCAGTGCCAGGGACAGGGAAAGGGTGGGCTATGGCTACACCTTC. Translated, it reads CSARDRERVGYGYTF.